The T cell receptor (beta chain) under discussion was sequenced for a study of blood T cell repertoires in COVID-19. For the study at large: Spain, Italy and the United States supplied samples that represented acute and convalescent COVID-19. PBMCs, B-cell-depleted T cells, or T cells provided the cDNA or gDNA that made up the material.

Profiled with immunoSEQ multiplex PCR; TCRdb holds only in-frame clones, not every one. The table shows 85,000 to 95,000 clones, with more than 75% occurring only once. Per the germline V gene, CDR1 is MNHEY and CDR2 is SVGAGI. V was trimmed by 7 bases and J by 1 base, leaving 14 bases between them. CDR3 length equals 14 residues. Sample: peripheral blood. The TCR comes from a human donor in a cohort sampled during active COVID-19. The genes are TRBV6-5 and TRBJ2-7; possible D gene TRBD1, 6 bases. For the CDR3, the DNA is TGTGCCAGCACAGTCGGTGGACAGTCCTACGAGCAGTACTTC. Translation: CASTVGGQSYEQYF.